The 8 T cell receptor beta chains listed next were all sequenced from one sample in a study of tumor-infiltrating lymphocytes in oesophageal squamous cell carcinoma. TCRdb ran MiXCR on the PCR reads and lists one entry per CDR3 protein. The sample shows about 19,000 distinct CDR3 sequences, less than 45% of them seen only once. The sequencing sample was made of esophageal tumor tissue. The receptor source for this set is a male donor with esophageal squamous cell carcinoma.

This clonotype was seen many times. Being one base from a much bigger clone, this may be a read error. This rearrangement joins TRBV7-3 to TRBJ2-7; TRBD2 aligns across 8 bases. From germline, CDR1 is SGHTA and CDR2 FQGTGA. Losses at the gene ends were 4 bases for V and 7 bases for J; bases not matched to a gene: 12. The CDR3 loop spans 15 amino acids. The CDR3 region has the DNA TGTGCCAGCAGCTCGCGGGGGGACCCCTACAATGAGCAGTACTTC. Its translation: CASSSRGDPYNEQYF.

In this sample, this clonotype turned up once. This could be a read error, since a much larger clone is one nucleotide away. The rearrangement joins TRBV19 to TRBJ2-5, with 9 nucleotides matching TRBD2. The length of the CDR3 is 18 residues. Germline lookup yields CDR1 LNHDA and CDR2 SQIVND (reference sequence). After removal of 0 bases from V and 4 bases from J, the junction contained 12 bases not matched to a gene. The CDR3 here is CASSIDHLGAGGRETQYF. CDR3 sequence (DNA): TGTGCCAGTAGTATAGATCACCTGGGAGCGGGGGGCAGAGAGACCCAGTACTTC.

This clonotype ranks as medium-sized (0.01 to 0.1%). The V gene is TRBV7-6, the J gene TRBJ1-4; D unclear. This CDR3 is 13 amino acids long. The V and J ends lost 2 bases and 8 bases respectively, with 9 bases between them. In germline, CDR1 is SGHVS, CDR2 FNYEAQ. CDR3 protein: CASSLMLGEKLFF. CDR3 nucleotide sequence: TGTGCCAGCAGCTTAATGCTGGGGGAAAAACTGTTTTTT.

About this clonotype: Given the absence of the conserved phenylalanine or tryptophan at the CDR3 end, a read error is likely. Because the CDR3's place on the DNA is in doubt, the DNA is left out and the CDR3 is given as listed by TCRdb. The chain recombines TRBV11-2 with TRBJ2-3; the table's D call, TRBD2, has no DNA check behind it. Inclusive of both ends, the CDR3 amounts to 20 amino acids. Germline CDR1 SGHAT, CDR2 FQNNGV. The CDR3 spells CASSLGGRLAGGTNEQFFGP.

The rearrangement uses TRBV7-6 and TRBJ2-1; possible D gene TRBD1, 6 bases. With the DNA end fitting TRBJ2-5 better, the J assignment may be wrong. CDR1 and CDR2 (germline): SGHVS, FNYEAQ. The CDR3 totals 13 residues. CDR3 in amino acids: CASSWTVQETQYF. The CDR3 DNA is TGTGCCAGCAGCTGGACAGTACAAGAGACCCAGTACTTC.

This clonotype was seen just once. The chain has TRBV6-1 and TRBJ2-3; D not certain. Per the germline V gene, CDR1 is MNHNS and CDR2 is SASEGT. Trimming shortened V by 7 bases and J by 6 bases, and 17 bases separated the two germline ends. This CDR3 is built from 14 residues. The CDR3 region is CASTPLSRSDTQYF. CDR3 in DNA: TGTGCCAGCACTCCCCTCTCACGTTCGGATACGCAGTATTTT.

The sample holds many counts of this clonotype. This chain connects TRBV12-3 or TRBV12-4 to TRBJ1-2; perhaps TRBD1 as D (5 bases). CDR3 length: 15 amino acids. Trimming removed 3 bases at V and 0 bases at J, with 11 bases between. CDR3 loop: CASSFWDPPNYGYTF. In DNA form, the CDR3 reads TGTGCCAGCAGTTTCTGGGACCCCCCTAACTATGGCTACACCTTC.

V is TRBV10-3 and J is TRBJ2-3; 15 nucleotides align to TRBD2. The germline CDR1 and CDR2 sequences are ENHRY and SYGVKD. After removal of 10 bases from V and 3 bases from J, the junction contained 2 bases not matched to a gene. CDR3 length: 14 amino acids. The CDR3 DNA is TGTGCCACAGGGACTAGCGGGAGGACAGATACGCAGTATTTT. Translation: CATGTSGRTDTQYF.